This T cell receptor beta chain comes out of a study of cytomegalovirus exposure and HLA in healthy donors. This CDR3 region has 14 residues. The germline V gene encodes CDR1 MGHRA and CDR2 YSYEKL. V lost 2 bases, J lost 5 bases, and 5 bases stayed unmatched. PCR amplification relied on 60 Vbeta primers (plus 13 Jbeta primers). Repertoires were generated with immunoSEQ multiplex PCR, while TCRdb's copy carries only in-frame clones and drops some. The table has 150,000 to 250,000 clones, roughly four fifths seen once. To note about this clone: Its antigen is currently unknown.

Study-wide points: Later analysis identified a missense DCLRE1C variant that was linked to TCR beta V- and J-gene trimming. It was reported that TCR beta sequences correctly inferred the HLA-A and HLA-B alleles for most subjects. Three CMV-associated chains proved CMV antigen-specific in vitro.

The chain is built from TRBV4-1 and TRBJ1-2; 7 nucleotides line up with TRBD1. The sample consisted of PBMCs. The clonotype comes from a woman in her forties or fifties in good health and CMV-seropositive. CDR3 amino acids: CASSQSTGEYGYTF. The DNA of the CDR3 is TGCGCCAGCAGCCAATCCACAGGGGAATATGGCTACACCTTC.